The rows below give T cell receptor beta chains drawn from one sample of a study of blood T cell repertoires in COVID-19. The table came from immunoSEQ multiplex PCR; TCRdb's copy has only in-frame clones and leaves some out. The sample includes around 300,000 clones, around 89% seen only once; the top ten take roughly 2%. The specimen sequenced was PBMCs or T cells enriched from blood (not recorded which). The receptor source for this set is a woman aged 55-69 years in a cohort exposed to, infected with or recovered from COVID-19 (not recorded which). The CDR3 runs from the conserved cysteine through the conserved F or W. The order of the fields is J gene, D gene, clone size, V gene, CDR3 protein, CDR3 DNA. The D gene is left open where the match is weak. Not every row has a clone size; where given, it reads once, few, many or a size class.

j_gene: TRBJ2-2
d_gene: TRBD2
abundance: .
v_gene: TRBV30
CDR3aa: CAWTGTSGRQAGELFF
CDR3nt: TGTGCCTGGACCGGGACTAGCGGGAGACAGGCCGGGGAGCTGTTTTTT

j_gene: TRBJ2-1
d_gene: TRBD1
abundance: .
v_gene: TRBV7-6
CDR3aa: CASSPGQGPKSSYNEQFF
CDR3nt: TGTGCCAGCAGCCCAGGACAGGGCCCCAAAAGCTCCTACAATGAGCAGTTCTTC

j_gene: TRBJ2-7
d_gene: .
abundance: .
v_gene: TRBV28
CDR3aa: CASSSRAYEQYF
CDR3nt: TGTGCCAGCAGTTCCAGGGCCTACGAGCAGTACTTC

j_gene: TRBJ2-3
d_gene: .
abundance: .
v_gene: TRBV24-1
CDR3aa: CATSDPPADTQYF
CDR3nt: TGTGCCACCAGTGATCCGCCCGCGGATACGCAGTATTTT

j_gene: TRBJ1-2
d_gene: .
abundance: .
v_gene: TRBV21-1
CDR3aa: CASSNVDRGYGYTF
CDR3nt: TGTGCCAGCAGCAATGTGGACAGGGGCTATGGCTACACCTTC

j_gene: TRBJ2-4
d_gene: .
abundance: .
v_gene: TRBV5-4
CDR3aa: CASSSYGLKQNIQYF
CDR3nt: TGTGCCAGCAGCTCCTACGGACTCAAACAAAACATTCAGTACTTC

j_gene: TRBJ1-2
d_gene: TRBD1
abundance: .
v_gene: TRBV6-5
CDR3aa: CASRTIGQAYGYTF
CDR3nt: TGTGCCAGCAGGACGATTGGACAGGCCTATGGCTACACCTTC

j_gene: TRBJ1-1
d_gene: .
abundance: .
v_gene: TRBV19
CDR3aa: CASSSRAANTEAFF
CDR3nt: TGTGCCAGTAGTAGCAGGGCGGCGAACACTGAAGCTTTCTTT

j_gene: TRBJ2-7
d_gene: .
abundance: .
v_gene: TRBV6-5
CDR3aa: CANSWRDRVEQYF
CDR3nt: TGTGCCAACTCGTGGAGGGATCGGGTGGAGCAGTACTTC

j_gene: TRBJ1-1
d_gene: .
abundance: .
v_gene: TRBV11-3
CDR3aa: CASSSQAGEAFF
CDR3nt: TGTGCCAGCAGCTCTCAGGCCGGTGAAGCTTTCTTT

j_gene: TRBJ2-5
d_gene: TRBD2
abundance: .
v_gene: TRBV4-1
CDR3aa: CAAAGGGNQETQYF
CDR3nt: TGCGCCGCTGCGGGGGGGGGAAACCAAGAGACCCAGTACTTC

j_gene: TRBJ1-5
d_gene: TRBD1
abundance: .
v_gene: TRBV19
CDR3aa: CASSPLPGQGAYQPQHF
CDR3nt: TGTGCCAGTAGTCCTCTCCCGGGACAGGGGGCCTATCAGCCCCAGCATTTT

j_gene: TRBJ2-7
d_gene: TRBD1
abundance: .
v_gene: TRBV7-8
CDR3aa: CASSSGQGSSYEQYF
CDR3nt: TGTGCCAGCAGCTCAGGACAGGGGAGCTCCTACGAGCAGTACTTC

j_gene: TRBJ2-2
d_gene: .
abundance: .
v_gene: TRBV10-1
CDR3aa: CASRPTGTGELFF
CDR3nt: TGCGCCAGCAGGCCCACAGGGACCGGGGAGCTGTTTTTT

j_gene: TRBJ2-2
d_gene: .
abundance: .
v_gene: TRBV7-3
CDR3aa: CASSLYPYLRLNTGELFF
CDR3nt: TGTGCCAGCAGTCTTTACCCCTATTTGCGGCTCAACACCGGGGAGCTGTTTTTT

j_gene: TRBJ2-2
d_gene: TRBD1
abundance: .
v_gene: TRBV3-1/TRBV3-2
CDR3aa: CASSQKEQGAGIGELFF
CDR3nt: TGTGCCAGCAGCCAGAAGGAACAGGGGGCAGGTATCGGGGAGCTGTTTTTT

j_gene: TRBJ1-5
d_gene: .
abundance: .
v_gene: TRBV6-5
CDR3aa: CASSYGADQPQHF
CDR3nt: TGTGCCAGCAGTTACGGGGCCGATCAGCCCCAGCATTTT

j_gene: TRBJ2-1
d_gene: .
abundance: few
v_gene: TRBV4-1
CDR3aa: CASSQEQGADEQFF
CDR3nt: TGCGCCAGCAGCCAAGAACAAGGGGCGGATGAGCAGTTCTTC

j_gene: TRBJ1-1
d_gene: .
abundance: .
v_gene: TRBV28
CDR3aa: CASSLRWSTAFF
CDR3nt: TGTGCCAGCAGTTTACGGTGGAGCACAGCTTTCTTT

j_gene: TRBJ1-1
d_gene: TRBD1
abundance: .
v_gene: TRBV7-3
CDR3aa: CASSNAQGARSEAFF
CDR3nt: TGTGCCAGCAGCAATGCCCAGGGGGCAAGGTCCGAAGCTTTCTTT